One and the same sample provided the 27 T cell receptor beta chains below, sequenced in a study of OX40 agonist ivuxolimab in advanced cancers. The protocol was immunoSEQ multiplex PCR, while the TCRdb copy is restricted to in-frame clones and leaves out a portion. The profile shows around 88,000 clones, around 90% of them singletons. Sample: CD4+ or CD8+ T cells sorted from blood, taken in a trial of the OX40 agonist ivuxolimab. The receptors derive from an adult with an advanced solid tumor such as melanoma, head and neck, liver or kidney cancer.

The CDR3 region has the DNA TGTGCCACCAGCAGGACCACTAGCGGGGGTAAACCGGGGGAGCAGTACTTC. Amino acid sequence: CATSRTTSGGKPGEQYF. This chain uses TRBV15 with TRBJ2-7; 11 bases fit TRBD2. V lost 3 bases to trimming and J lost 7 bases; unmatched junction nucleotides: 14. The CDR3 length is 17 residues. Germline V gene data show CDR1 as LNHNV and CDR2 as YYDKDF (reference sequence).

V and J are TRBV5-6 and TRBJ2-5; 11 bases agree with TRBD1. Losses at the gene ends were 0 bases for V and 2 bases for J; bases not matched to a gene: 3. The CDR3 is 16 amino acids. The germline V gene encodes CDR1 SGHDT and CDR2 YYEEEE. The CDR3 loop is CASSLVGTGGQETQYF. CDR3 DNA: TGTGCCAGCAGCTTGGTGGGGACAGGGGGTCAAGAGACCCAGTACTTC.

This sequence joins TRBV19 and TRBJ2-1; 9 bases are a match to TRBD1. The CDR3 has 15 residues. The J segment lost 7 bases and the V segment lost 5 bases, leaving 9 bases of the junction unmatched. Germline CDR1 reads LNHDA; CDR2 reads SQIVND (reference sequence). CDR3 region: CASSGQGRRSNEQFF. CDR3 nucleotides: TGTGCCAGTAGTGGACAGGGGAGGAGGTCGAATGAGCAGTTCTTC.

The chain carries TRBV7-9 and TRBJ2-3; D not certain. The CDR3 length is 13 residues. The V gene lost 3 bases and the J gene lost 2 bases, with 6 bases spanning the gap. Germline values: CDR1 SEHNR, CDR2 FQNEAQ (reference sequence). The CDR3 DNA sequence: TGTGCCAGCAGCTTTCTACTCACAGATACGCAGTATTTT. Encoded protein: CASSFLLTDTQYF.

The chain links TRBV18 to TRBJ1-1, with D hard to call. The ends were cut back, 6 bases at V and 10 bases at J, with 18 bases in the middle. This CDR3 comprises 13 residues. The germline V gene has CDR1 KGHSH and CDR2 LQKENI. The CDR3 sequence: CASSPPGEFLAFF. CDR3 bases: TGTGCCAGCTCTCCTCCCGGGGAGTTCCTAGCTTTCTTT. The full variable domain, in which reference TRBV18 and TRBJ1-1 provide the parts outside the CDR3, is NAGVMQNPRHLVRRRGQEARLRCSPMKGHSHVYWYRQLPEEGLKFMVYLQKENIIDESGMPKERFSAEFPKEGPSILRIQQVVRGDSAAYFCASSPPGEFLAFFGQGTRLTVV.

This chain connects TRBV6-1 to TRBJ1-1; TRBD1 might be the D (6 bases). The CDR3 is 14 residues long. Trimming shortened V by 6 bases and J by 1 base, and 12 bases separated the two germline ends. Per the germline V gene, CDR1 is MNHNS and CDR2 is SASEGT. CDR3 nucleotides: TGTGCCAGCAGGATAAAGGGACAGAACACTGAAGCTTTCTTT. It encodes CASRIKGQNTEAFF.

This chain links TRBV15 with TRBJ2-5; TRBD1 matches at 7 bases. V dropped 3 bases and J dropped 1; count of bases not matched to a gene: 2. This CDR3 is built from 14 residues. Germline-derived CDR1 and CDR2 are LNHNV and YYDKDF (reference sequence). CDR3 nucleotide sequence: TGTGCCACCAGCAGCGGACAGGCCCAAGAGACCCAGTACTTC. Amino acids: CATSSGQAQETQYF. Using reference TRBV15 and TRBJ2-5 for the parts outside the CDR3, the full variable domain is DAMVIQNPRYQVTQFGKPVTLSCSQTLNHNVMYWYQQKSSQAPKLLFHYYDKDFNNEADTPDNFQSRRPNTSFCFLDIRSPGLGDTAMYLCATSSGQAQETQYFGPGTRLLVL.

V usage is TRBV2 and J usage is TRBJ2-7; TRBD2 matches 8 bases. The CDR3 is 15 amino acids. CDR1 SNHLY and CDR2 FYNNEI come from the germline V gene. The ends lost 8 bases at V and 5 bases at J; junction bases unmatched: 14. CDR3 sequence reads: CASGHPGLGGDEQYF. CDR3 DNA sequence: TGTGCCAGCGGACACCCGGGACTAGGAGGCGACGAGCAGTACTTC.

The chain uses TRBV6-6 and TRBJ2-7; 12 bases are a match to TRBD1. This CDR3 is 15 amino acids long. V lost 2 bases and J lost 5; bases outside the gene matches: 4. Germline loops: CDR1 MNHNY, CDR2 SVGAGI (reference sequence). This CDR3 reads CASSYPGQGADEQYF. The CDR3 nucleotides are TGTGCCAGCAGTTACCCGGGACAGGGGGCCGACGAGCAGTACTTC.

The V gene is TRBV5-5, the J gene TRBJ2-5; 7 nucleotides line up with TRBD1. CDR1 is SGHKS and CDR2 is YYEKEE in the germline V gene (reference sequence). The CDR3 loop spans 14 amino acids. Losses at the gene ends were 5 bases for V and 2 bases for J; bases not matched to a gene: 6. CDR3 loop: CASSYATGQETQYF. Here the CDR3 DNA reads TGTGCCAGCAGTTATGCGACAGGGCAAGAGACCCAGTACTTC.

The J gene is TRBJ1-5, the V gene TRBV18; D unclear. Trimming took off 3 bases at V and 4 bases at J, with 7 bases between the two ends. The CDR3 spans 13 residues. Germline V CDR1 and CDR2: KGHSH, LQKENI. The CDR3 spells CASSPHQNQPQHF. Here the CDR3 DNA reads TGTGCCAGCTCACCGCATCAGAATCAGCCCCAGCATTTT.

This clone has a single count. The CDR3 region is CSVRAQVNTEAFF. CDR3 coding DNA: TGCAGCGTGAGGGCCCAGGTGAACACTGAAGCTTTCTTT. The chain links TRBV29-1 to TRBJ1-1, with no clear D. Trimming took 6 bases from V and 0 from J, leaving 11 bases between them. CDR3 length: 13 residues. Germline V gene sequence: CDR1 SQVTM, CDR2 ANQGSEA.

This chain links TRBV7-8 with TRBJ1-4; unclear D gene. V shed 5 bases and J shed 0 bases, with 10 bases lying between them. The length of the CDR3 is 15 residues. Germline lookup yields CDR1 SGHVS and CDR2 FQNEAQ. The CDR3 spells CASSMNTATNEKLFF. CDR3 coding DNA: TGTGCCAGCAGCATGAACACAGCAACTAATGAAAAACTGTTTTTT. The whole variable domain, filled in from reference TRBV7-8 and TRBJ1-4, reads GAGVSQSPRYKVAKRGQDVALRCDPISGHVSLFWYQQALGQGPEFLTYFQNEAQLDKSGLPSDRFFAERPEGSVSTLKIQRTQQEDSAVYLCASSMNTATNEKLFFGSGTQLSVL.

CDR3 in DNA: TGTGCCAGCAGCTCCCATGGGAATGAGCAGTTCTTC. This gives the protein CASSSHGNEQFF. V is TRBV7-9 and J is TRBJ2-1; D is uncertain. The germline CDR1 and CDR2 sequences are SEHNR and FQNEAQ (reference sequence). CDR3 size: 12 residues. Trimming cost V 4 bases and J 7 bases, with 8 bases left between them.

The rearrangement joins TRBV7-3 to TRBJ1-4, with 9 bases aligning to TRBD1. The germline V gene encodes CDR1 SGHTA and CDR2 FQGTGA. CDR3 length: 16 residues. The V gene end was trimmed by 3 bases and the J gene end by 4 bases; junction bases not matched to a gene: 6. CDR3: CASSLGPGQGNEKLFF. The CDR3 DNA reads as TGTGCCAGCAGCTTGGGCCCGGGACAGGGTAATGAAAAACTGTTTTTT.

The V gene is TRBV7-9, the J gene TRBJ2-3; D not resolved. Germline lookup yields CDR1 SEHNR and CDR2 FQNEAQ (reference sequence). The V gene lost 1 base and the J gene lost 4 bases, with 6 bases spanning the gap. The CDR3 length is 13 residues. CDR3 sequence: CASSLGVPDTQYF. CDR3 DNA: TGTGCCAGCAGCTTAGGTGTGCCAGATACGCAGTATTTT.

This CDR3 is CASSSLAGIKEGEQFF. CDR3 DNA sequence: TGTGCCAGCAGTTCCCTAGCGGGGATAAAGGAGGGTGAGCAGTTCTTC. The chain joins TRBV6-5 to TRBJ2-1; 9 nucleotides align to TRBD2. Unmatched junction bases numbered 13, after V lost 4 bases and J lost 9 bases. The CDR3 contains 16 residues. The germline V gene has CDR1 MNHEY and CDR2 SVGAGI.

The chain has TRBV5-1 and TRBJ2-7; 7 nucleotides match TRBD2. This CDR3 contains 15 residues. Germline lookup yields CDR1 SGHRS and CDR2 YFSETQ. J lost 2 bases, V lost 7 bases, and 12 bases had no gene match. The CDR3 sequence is CASSTRGRDTYEQYF. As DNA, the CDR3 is TGCGCCAGCTCCACCCGGGGGAGGGATACCTACGAGCAGTACTTC.

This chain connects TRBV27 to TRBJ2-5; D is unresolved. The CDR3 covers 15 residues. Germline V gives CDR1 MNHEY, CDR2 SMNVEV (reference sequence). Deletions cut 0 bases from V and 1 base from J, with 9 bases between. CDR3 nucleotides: TGTGCCAGCAGTTTATCCAGTTGGGCCCAAGAGACCCAGTACTTC. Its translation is CASSLSSWAQETQYF.

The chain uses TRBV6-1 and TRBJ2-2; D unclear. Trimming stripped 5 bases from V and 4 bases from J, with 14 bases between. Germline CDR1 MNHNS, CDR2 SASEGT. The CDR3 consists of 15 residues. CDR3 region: CASSSEKVGTGELFF. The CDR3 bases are TGTGCCAGCAGTAGTGAGAAGGTGGGCACCGGGGAGCTGTTTTTT.

This CDR3 is CASYNSGRGTGELFF. In nucleotides, the CDR3 is TGTGCCAGTTATAATAGCGGGAGAGGGACCGGGGAGCTGTTTTTT. The chain is built from TRBV19 and TRBJ2-2, with 9 bases lining up with TRBD2. The CDR3 totals 15 residues. The V gene end was trimmed by 8 bases and the J gene end by 5 bases; junction bases not matched to a gene: 9. Germline CDR1 is LNHDA and CDR2 is SQIVND (reference sequence).

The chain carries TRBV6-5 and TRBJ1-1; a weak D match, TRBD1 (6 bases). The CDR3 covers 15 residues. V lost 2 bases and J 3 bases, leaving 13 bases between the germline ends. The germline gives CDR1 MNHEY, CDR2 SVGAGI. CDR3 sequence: CASSYGGAGDTEAFF. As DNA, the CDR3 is TGTGCCAGCAGTTACGGGGGGGCGGGTGACACTGAAGCTTTCTTT.

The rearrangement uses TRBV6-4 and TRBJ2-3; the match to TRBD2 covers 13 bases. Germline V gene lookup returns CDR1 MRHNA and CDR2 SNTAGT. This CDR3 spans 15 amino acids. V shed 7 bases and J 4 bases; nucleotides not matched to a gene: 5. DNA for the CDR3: TGTGCCAGCATTGGACTAGCGGGAGCAGCAGATACGCAGTATTTT. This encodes CASIGLAGAADTQYF.

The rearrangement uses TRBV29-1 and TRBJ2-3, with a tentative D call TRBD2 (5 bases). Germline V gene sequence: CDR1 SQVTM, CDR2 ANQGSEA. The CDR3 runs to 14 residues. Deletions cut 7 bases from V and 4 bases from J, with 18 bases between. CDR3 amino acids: CSAWGESRADTQYF. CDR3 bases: TGCAGCGCTTGGGGTGAATCGCGGGCAGATACGCAGTATTTT.

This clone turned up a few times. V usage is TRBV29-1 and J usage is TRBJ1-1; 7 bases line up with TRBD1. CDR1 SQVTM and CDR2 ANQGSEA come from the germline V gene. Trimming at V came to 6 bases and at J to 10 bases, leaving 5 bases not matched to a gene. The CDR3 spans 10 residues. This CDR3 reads CSVDQGVAFF. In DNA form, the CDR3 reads TGCAGCGTAGACCAGGGGGTAGCTTTCTTT.

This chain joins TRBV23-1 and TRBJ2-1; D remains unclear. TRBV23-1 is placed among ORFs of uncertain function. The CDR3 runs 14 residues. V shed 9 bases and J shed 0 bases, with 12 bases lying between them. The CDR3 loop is CARGGRPSYNEQFF. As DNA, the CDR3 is TGCGCCAGGGGCGGCAGGCCCTCCTACAATGAGCAGTTCTTC.

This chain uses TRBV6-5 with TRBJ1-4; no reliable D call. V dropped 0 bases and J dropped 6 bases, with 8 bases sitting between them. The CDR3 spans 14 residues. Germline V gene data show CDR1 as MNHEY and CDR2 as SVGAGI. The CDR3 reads CASSYSTADEKLFF. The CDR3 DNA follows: TGTGCCAGCAGTTACTCGACGGCCGATGAAAAACTGTTTTTT.